These 9 T cell receptor beta chains were sequenced from one sample in a study of blood T cell repertoires in COVID-19 (TCRdb year 2020). Libraries were prepared through the immunoSEQ multiplex PCR assay. Imported from immuneACCESS, the table was reduced by TCRdb to in-frame sequences with V and J called. These copies leave out some clones; in studies compared against another copy, an unresolved V gene accounts for under half, and the cause of the remainder is not known. The sample table records approximately 74,000 clones; about four fifths of these occur just once. The ten largest clones capture around 35% of the sample. Sample: peripheral blood. These receptors originate from an older man with acute or convalescent COVID-19.

V gene TRBV28 combines with J gene TRBJ2-1; 9 nucleotides line up with TRBD2. V was pared by 8 bases and J by 3 bases, with 11 bases of the junction left unmatched. Germline loops: CDR1 MDHEN, CDR2 SYDVKM. The CDR3 length is 16 residues. The CDR3 spells CASLTSGRKDYNEQFF. The CDR3 region has the DNA TGTGCCAGCCTGACTAGCGGCCGAAAGGACTACAATGAGCAGTTCTTC.

CDR3 residues: CASSPRTGTEGEKLFF. As DNA, the CDR3 is TGTGCCAGTAGTCCTCGGACCGGGACAGAAGGGGAAAAACTGTTTTTT. V and J are TRBV19 and TRBJ1-4; 7 positions match TRBD1. The CDR3 length is 16 residues. V trimming: 5 bases; J trimming: 8 bases; junction bases outside the gene matches: 14. Germline values: CDR1 LNHDA, CDR2 SQIVND (reference sequence).

This clone was counted between two and nine times. The identical CDR3 is also encoded by other nucleotide sequences in the sample. The chain employs TRBV27 and TRBJ2-7; 11 bases align to TRBD2. The J segment lost 2 bases and the V segment lost 2 bases, leaving 2 bases of the junction unmatched. The CDR3 runs to 15 residues. The germline CDR1 and CDR2 sequences are MNHEY and SMNVEV (reference sequence). CDR3: CASSLGLAGTYEQYF. In DNA form, the CDR3 reads TGTGCCAGCAGTTTAGGACTAGCGGGTACCTACGAGCAGTACTTC.

This clone was seen a handful of times. The chain uses TRBV6-2 or TRBV6-3 and TRBJ1-6; D gene ambiguous. The V gene's germline CDR1 is MNHEY and CDR2 SVGEGT. The V end was cut by 2 bases, the J end by 10 bases, with 9 bases between. The CDR3 has 13 amino acids. The CDR3 DNA is TGTGCCAGCAGTTACCCGGGTTTGTCACCCCTCCACTTT. This gives the protein CASSYPGLSPLHF.

The chain combines TRBV9 with TRBJ2-6, with 16 bases that match TRBD2. The CDR3 spans 20 residues. Germline V gives CDR1 SGDLS, CDR2 YYNGEE. Trimming at V came to 4 bases and at J to 4 bases, leaving 11 bases not matched to a gene. Here the CDR3 DNA reads TGTGCCAGCAGCCCAGGGACTAGCGGGAGGGGCTCCTCCGGGGCCAACGTCCTGACTTTC. Residues: CASSPGTSGRGSSGANVLTF.

This clone was detected only a few times. The rearrangement links TRBV7-9 to TRBJ2-7; TRBD2 matches 8 bases. The germline V gene encodes CDR1 SEHNR and CDR2 FQNEAQ (reference sequence). This CDR3 is built from 16 residues. Losses at the gene ends were 5 bases for V and 3 bases for J; bases not matched to a gene: 12. The CDR3 region has the DNA TGTGCCAGCAGCATCCTCCTGTTAGCGGGAAACTACGAGCAGTACTTC. Its protein product is CASSILLLAGNYEQYF.

This sequence joins TRBV7-9 and TRBJ2-3; D ambiguous. Trimming removed 3 bases from V and 4 bases from J, with 11 bases in between. Germline loops: CDR1 SEHNR, CDR2 FQNEAQ (reference sequence). The CDR3 loop spans 14 amino acids. The chain's CDR3 is CASSFPGDPDTQYF. In DNA, the CDR3 is TGTGCCAGCAGCTTCCCGGGTGACCCAGATACGCAGTATTTT.

The chain couples TRBV15 to TRBJ2-5, with 10 bases that match TRBD2. Germline CDR1 reads LNHNV; CDR2 reads YYDKDF (reference sequence). V lost 0 bases, J lost 2 bases, and 3 bases stayed unmatched. The CDR3 extends over 16 amino acids. The CDR3 sequence is CATSRDLLAGQETQYF. The CDR3 DNA is TGTGCCACCAGCAGAGACCTACTAGCGGGACAAGAGACCCAGTACTTC.

The chain joins TRBV5-1 to TRBJ2-2, with D possibly being TRBD2 (5 bases). The length of the CDR3 is 15 residues. With 0 bases removed from V and 1 base from J, the gap between germline ends came to 7 bases. Germline CDR1 reads SGHRS; CDR2 reads YFSETQ. CDR3 sequence (DNA): TGCGCCAGCAGCTTGGGGGCGGGGAACACCGGGGAGCTGTTTTTT. Its translation is CASSLGAGNTGELFF. The entire variable domain, with the rest obtained from reference TRBV5-1 and TRBJ2-2, is as follows: KAGVTQTPRYLIKTRGQQVTLSCSPISGHRSVSWYQQTPGQGLQFLFEYFSETQRNKGNFPGRFSGRQFSNSRSEMNVSTLELGDSALYLCASSLGAGNTGELFFGEGSRLTVL.